These 6 T cell receptor beta chains originate from one sample sequenced in a study of T cells in Graves' hyperthyroidism and ophthalmopathy. Amplification targeted TCR beta CDR3 regions from RNA transcripts. A set of HTBI primers served as the primers for a first-round RT-PCR of the TCR CDR3. TCRdb processed the multiplex PCR reads anew with MiXCR; each CDR3 protein has one entry. This table has 450,000 to 700,000 distinct CDR3 sequences, about 45% appearing once. Sequenced: peripheral blood or thyroid tissue (not recorded which). The source is an adult woman with Graves' disease, either hyperthyroidism or ophthalmopathy (not recorded which).

A word on this clonotype: One end of the junction is discordant with germline, which a read error may explain. The chain employs TRBV7-9 and TRBJ1-2, with D tentatively TRBD1 (6 bases). The length of the CDR3 is 16 residues. The germline V gene encodes CDR1 SEHNR and CDR2 FQNEAQ (reference sequence). The CDR3 DNA sequence: TGCGCCAGCAGCCGGGGGCAGACTGCTCTTCTATACGGCTACACCTTC. Its translation is CASSRGQTALLYGYTF.

Comment on this clonotype: The junction shows a germline mismatch at one end, possibly a read error. This rearrangement joins TRBV20-1 to TRBJ2-2, with D possibly TRBD2 on 8 matching bases. The length of the CDR3 is 14 residues. Germline loops: CDR1 DFQATT, CDR2 SNEGSKA (reference sequence). Here the CDR3 DNA reads TGCAGTGCGAAGGGGGCTAGCGGGTACAATGAGCAGTTTTTT. This encodes CSAKGASGYNEQFF.

This clonotype was seen many times. The rearrangement joins TRBV20-1 to TRBJ2-6; the match to TRBD1 covers 10 bases. CDR3 length equals 18 residues. CDR1 and CDR2 from the germline V gene are DFQATT and SNEGSKA (reference sequence). J gave up 4 bases and V 5 bases, and 14 bases lay outside the gene matches. The CDR3 nucleotides are TGCAGTGCTCTCAGGGGCTTGGGACAGGGGTTCGGGGCCAACGTCCTGACTTTC. Translation: CSALRGLGQGFGANVLTF.

V is TRBV20-1 and J is TRBJ2-5, with 13 bases aligning to TRBD2. Trimming cost V 4 bases and J 7 bases; bases outside gene matches: 9. The CDR3 has 15 amino acids. CDR1 is DFQATT and CDR2 is SNEGSKA in the germline V gene (reference sequence). CDR3 in amino acids: CSATGLAGAPWTQYF. CDR3 sequence (DNA): TGCAGTGCTACCGGACTAGCGGGAGCCCCATGGACCCAGTACTTC.

The V and J genes are TRBV7-9 and TRBJ2-1; tentative D call: TRBD2 (6 bases). Trimming stripped 5 bases from V and 9 bases from J, with 26 bases between. This CDR3 is 17 amino acids long. The V gene's germline CDR1 is SEHNR and CDR2 FQNEAQ (reference sequence). CDR3 bases: TGTGCCAGCAGCCCTTCCCCGGGAGTCCCCCTGAGGAGTGAGCAGTTCTTC. Protein: CASSPSPGVPLRSEQFF.

The genes are TRBV7-9 and TRBJ2-6; D is undetermined. From germline, CDR1 is SEHNR and CDR2 FQNEAQ (reference sequence). V lost 5 bases and J 2 bases, leaving 13 bases between the germline ends. The CDR3 totals 16 residues. The CDR3, as DNA: TGTGCCAGCAGCCCCAGCGTGAACACTGGGGCCAACGTCCTGACTTTC. It encodes CASSPSVNTGANVLTF. Complete variable domain (other parts from reference TRBV7-9 and TRBJ2-6): DTGVSQNPRHKITKRGQNVTFRCDPISEHNRLYWYRQTLGQGPEFLTYFQNEAQLEKSRLLSDRFSAERPKGSFSTLEIQRTEQGDSAMYLCASSPSVNTGANVLTFGAGSRLTVL.